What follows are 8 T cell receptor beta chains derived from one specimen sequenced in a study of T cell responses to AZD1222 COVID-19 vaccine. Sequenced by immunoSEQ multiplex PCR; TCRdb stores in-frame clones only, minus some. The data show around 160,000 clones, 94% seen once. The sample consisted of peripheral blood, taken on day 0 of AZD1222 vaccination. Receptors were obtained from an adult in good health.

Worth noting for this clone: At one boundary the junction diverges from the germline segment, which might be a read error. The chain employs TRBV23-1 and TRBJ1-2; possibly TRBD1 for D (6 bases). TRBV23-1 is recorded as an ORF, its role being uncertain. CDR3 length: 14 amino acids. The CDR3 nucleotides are TGCGCCAGCAGTCAATCGGGCCACAGGGTATATCTCATCTTC. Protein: CASSQSGHRVYLIF.

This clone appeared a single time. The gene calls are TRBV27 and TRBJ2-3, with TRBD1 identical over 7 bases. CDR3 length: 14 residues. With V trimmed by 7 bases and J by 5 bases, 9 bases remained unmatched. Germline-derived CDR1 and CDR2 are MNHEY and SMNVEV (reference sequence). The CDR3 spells CASNLRTGGDTQYF. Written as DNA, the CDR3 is TGTGCCAGCAATCTCCGGACAGGAGGAGATACGCAGTATTTT.

CDR3 nucleotides: TGTGCCAGCAGTTGGACAGGGGGGGTGAACACTGAAGCTTTCTTT. It encodes CASSWTGGVNTEAFF. The chain uses TRBV27 and TRBJ1-1; 10 bases match TRBD1. This CDR3 has 15 amino acids. The junction had 2 bases not matched to a gene; V was cut back by 4 bases and J by 0 bases. Germline CDR1 is MNHEY and CDR2 is SMNVEV (reference sequence).

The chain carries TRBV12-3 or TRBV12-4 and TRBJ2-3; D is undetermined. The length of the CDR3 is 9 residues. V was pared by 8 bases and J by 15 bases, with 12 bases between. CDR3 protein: CASGAERYF. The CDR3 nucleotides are TGTGCCAGCGGTGCGGAACGTTATTTT.

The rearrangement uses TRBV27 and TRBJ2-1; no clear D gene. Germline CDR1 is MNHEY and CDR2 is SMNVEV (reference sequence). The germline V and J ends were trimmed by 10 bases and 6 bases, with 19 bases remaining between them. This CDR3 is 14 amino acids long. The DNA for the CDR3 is TGTGCCACCACGAAATTAGACGTGTCCAATGAGCAGTTCTTC. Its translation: CATTKLDVSNEQFF.

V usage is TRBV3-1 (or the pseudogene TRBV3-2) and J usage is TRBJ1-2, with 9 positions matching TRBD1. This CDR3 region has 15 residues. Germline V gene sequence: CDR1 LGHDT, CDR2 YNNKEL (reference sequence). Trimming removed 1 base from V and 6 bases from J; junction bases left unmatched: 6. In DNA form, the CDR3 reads TGTGCCAGCAGCCAAGGGTGGACAGGGGCTGATGGCTACACCTTC. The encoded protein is CASSQGWTGADGYTF.

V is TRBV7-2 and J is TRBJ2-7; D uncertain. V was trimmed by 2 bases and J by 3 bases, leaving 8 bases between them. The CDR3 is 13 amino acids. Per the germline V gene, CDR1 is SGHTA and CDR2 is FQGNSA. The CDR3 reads CASSLWVGYEQYF. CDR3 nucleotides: TGTGCCAGCAGCTTATGGGTGGGCTACGAGCAGTACTTC.

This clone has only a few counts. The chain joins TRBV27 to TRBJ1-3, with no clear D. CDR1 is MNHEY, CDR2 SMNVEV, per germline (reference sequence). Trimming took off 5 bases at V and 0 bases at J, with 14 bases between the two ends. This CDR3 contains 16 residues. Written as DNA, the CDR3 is TGTGCCAGCAGTCCCCAACAGAGTTCCTCTGGAAACACCATATATTTT. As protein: CASSPQQSSSGNTIYF.